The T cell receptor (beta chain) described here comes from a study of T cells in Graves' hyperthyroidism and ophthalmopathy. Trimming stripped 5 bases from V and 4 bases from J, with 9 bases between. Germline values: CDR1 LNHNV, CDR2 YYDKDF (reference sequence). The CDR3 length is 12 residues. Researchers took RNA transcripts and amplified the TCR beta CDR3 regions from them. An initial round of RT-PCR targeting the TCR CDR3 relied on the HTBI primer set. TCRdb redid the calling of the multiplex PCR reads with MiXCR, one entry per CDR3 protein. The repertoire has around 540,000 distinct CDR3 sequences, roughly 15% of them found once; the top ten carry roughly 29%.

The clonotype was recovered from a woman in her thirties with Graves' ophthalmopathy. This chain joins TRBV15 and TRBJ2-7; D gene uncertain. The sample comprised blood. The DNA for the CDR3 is TGTGCCACCAGCCCCCTCGGGTACGAGCAGTACTTC. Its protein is CATSPLGYEQYF. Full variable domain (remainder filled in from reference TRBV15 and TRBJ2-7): DAMVIQNPRYQVTQFGKPVTLSCSQTLNHNVMYWYQQKSSQAPKLLFHYYDKDFNNEADTPDNFQSRRPNTSFCFLDIRSPGLGDTAMYLCATSPLGYEQYFGPGTRLTVT.